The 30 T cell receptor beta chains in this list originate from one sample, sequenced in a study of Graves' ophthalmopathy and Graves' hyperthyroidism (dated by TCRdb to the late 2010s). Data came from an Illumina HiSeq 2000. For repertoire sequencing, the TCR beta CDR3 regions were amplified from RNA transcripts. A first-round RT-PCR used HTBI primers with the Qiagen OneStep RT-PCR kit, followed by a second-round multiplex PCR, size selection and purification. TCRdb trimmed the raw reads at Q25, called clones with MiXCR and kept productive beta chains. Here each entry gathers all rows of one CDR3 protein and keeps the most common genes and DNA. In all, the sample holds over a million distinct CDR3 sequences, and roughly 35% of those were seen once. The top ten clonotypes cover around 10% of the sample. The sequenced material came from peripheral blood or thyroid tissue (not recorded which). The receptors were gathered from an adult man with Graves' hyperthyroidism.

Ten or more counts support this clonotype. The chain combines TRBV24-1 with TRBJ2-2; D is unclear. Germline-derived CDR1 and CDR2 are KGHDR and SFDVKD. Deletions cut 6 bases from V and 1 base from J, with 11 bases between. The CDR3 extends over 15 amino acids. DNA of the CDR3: TGTGCCACCAGTCCTCCTTCCATGAACACCGGGGAGCTGTTTTTT. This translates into CATSPPSMNTGELFF.

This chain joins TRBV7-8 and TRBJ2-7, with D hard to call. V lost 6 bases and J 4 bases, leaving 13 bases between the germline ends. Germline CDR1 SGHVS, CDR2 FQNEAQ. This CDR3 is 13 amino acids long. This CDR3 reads CASRDLAGYEQYF. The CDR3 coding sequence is TGTGCCAGCAGAGACCTCGCCGGTTACGAGCAGTACTTC.

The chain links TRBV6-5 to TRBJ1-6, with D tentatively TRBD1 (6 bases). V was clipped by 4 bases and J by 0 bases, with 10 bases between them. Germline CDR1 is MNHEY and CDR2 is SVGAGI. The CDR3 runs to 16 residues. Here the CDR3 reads CASSFMDSSYNSPLHF. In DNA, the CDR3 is TGTGCCAGCAGTTTTATGGACAGCTCCTATAATTCACCCCTCCACTTT.

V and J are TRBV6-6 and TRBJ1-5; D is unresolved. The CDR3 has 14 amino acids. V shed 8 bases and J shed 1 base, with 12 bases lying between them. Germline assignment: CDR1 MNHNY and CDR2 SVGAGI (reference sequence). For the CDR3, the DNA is TGTGCCAGCGATTCGTACGGCAGCAATCAGCCCCAGCATTTT. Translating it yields CASDSYGSNQPQHF.

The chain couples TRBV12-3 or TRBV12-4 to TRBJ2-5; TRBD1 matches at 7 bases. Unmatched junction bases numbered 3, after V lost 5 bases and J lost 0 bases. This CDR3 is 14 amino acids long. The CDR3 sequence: CASSKTGNQETQYF. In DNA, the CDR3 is TGTGCCAGCAGTAAGACAGGGAACCAAGAGACCCAGTACTTC.

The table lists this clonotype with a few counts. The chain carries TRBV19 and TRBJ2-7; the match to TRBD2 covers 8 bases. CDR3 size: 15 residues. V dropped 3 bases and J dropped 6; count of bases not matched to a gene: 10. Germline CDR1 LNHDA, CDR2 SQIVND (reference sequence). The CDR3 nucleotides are TGTGCCAGTAGTATCGTGGGACTAGGTCAGAGCGAGCAGTACTTC. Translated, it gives CASSIVGLGQSEQYF.

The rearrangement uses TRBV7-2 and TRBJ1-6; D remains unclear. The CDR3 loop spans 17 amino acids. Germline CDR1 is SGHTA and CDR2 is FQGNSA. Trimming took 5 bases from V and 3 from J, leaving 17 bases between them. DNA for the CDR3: TGTGCCAGCAGCACGGGCCTGGACGGGAACTATAATTCACCCCTCCACTTT. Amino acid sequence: CASSTGLDGNYNSPLHF.

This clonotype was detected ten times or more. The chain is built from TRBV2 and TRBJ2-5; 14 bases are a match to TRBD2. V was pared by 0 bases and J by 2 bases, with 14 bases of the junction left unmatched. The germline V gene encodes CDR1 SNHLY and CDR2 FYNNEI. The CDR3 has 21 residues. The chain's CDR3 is CASSEATSPQTSGGEQETQYF. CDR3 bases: TGTGCCAGCAGTGAAGCTACTTCCCCCCAGACTAGCGGGGGGGAACAAGAGACCCAGTACTTC. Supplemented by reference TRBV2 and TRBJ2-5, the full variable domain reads EPEVTQTPSHQVTQMGQEVILRCVPISNHLYFYWYRQILGQKVEFLVSFYNNEISEKSEIFDDQFSVERPDGSNFTLKIRSTKLEDSAMYFCASSEATSPQTSGGEQETQYFGPGTRLLVL.

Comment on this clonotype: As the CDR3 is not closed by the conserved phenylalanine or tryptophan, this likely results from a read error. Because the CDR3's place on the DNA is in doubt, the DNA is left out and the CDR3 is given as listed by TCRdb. CDR3 protein: CASTQRVVS. The chain employs TRBV7-8 and TRBJ1-1. The CDR3 length equals 9 residues, ends included. Germline CDR1 is SGHVS and CDR2 is FQNEAQ.

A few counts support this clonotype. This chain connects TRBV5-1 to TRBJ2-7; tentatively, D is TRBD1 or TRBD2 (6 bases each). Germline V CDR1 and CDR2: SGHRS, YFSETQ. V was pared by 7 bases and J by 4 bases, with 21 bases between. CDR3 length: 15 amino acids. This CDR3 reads CASHPGRDTEYEQYF. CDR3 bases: TGCGCCAGCCACCCCGGGCGGGACACCGAATACGAGCAGTACTTC.

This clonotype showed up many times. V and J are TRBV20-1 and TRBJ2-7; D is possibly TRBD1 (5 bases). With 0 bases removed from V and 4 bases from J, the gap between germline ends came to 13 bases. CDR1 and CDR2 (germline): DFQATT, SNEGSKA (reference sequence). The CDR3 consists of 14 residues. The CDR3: CSARDTDIWYEQYF. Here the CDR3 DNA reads TGCAGTGCTAGAGATACGGACATCTGGTACGAGCAGTACTTC.

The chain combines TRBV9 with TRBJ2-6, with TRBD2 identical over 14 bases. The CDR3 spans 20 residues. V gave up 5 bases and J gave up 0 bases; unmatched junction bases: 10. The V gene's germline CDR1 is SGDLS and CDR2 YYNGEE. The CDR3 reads CASRLDEGLAGASGANVLTF. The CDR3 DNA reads TGTGCCAGCAGGCTTGATGAGGGACTAGCGGGGGCCTCTGGGGCCAACGTCCTGACTTTC.

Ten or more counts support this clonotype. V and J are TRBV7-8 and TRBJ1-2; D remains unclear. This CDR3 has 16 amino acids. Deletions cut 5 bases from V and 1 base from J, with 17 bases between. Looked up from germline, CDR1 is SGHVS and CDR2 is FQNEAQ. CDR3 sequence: CASSGSPATHNYGYTF. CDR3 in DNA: TGTGCCAGCAGCGGGTCTCCGGCTACTCATAACTATGGCTACACCTTC.

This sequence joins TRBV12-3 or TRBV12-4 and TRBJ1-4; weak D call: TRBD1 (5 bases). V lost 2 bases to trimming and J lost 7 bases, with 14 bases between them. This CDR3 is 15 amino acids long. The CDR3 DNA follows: TGTGCCAGCAGTTTATCCCCCGCGACAGCTGAAAAACTGTTTTTT. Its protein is CASSLSPATAEKLFF.

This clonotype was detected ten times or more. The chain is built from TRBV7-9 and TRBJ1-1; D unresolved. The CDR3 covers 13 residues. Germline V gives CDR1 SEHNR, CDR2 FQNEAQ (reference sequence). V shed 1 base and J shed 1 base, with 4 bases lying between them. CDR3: CASSLGWNTEAFF. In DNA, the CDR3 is TGTGCCAGCAGCTTAGGCTGGAACACTGAAGCTTTCTTT.

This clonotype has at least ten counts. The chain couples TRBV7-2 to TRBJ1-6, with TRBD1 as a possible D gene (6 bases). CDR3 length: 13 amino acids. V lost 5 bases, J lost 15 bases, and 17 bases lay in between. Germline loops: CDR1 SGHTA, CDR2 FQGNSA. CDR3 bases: TGTGCCAGCAGCCTACTACAGGGTTATCACCTCCACTTT. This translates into CASSLLQGYHLHF.

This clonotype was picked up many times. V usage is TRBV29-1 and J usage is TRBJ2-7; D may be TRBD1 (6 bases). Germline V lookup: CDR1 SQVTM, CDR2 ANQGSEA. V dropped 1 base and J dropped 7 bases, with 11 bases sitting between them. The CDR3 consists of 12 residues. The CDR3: CSVEVQGREQYF. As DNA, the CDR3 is TGCAGCGTTGAAGTACAGGGTAGGGAGCAGTACTTC.

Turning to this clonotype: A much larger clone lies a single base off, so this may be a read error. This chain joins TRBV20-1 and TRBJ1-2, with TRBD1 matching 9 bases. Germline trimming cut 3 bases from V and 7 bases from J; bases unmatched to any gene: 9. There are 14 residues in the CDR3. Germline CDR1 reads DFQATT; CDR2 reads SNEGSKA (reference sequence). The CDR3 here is CSARNRGPLRGYTF. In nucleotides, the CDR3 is TGCAGTGCTAGGAACAGGGGGCCGCTCCGTGGCTACACCTTC.

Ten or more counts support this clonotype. CDR3: CASSMGYTGAGELFF. The CDR3 DNA reads TGTGCCAGTAGTATGGGGTATACGGGGGCCGGGGAGCTGTTTTTT. V is TRBV19 and J is TRBJ2-2, with D possibly matching TRBD2 (6 bases). The CDR3 length is 15 residues. CDR1 LNHDA and CDR2 SQIVND come from the germline V gene (reference sequence). Trimming pared 3 bases from V and 6 bases from J, leaving 14 bases between.

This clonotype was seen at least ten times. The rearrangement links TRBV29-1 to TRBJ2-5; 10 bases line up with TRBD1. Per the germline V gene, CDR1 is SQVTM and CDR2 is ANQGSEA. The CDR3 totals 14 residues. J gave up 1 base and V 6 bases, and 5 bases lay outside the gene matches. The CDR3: CSVRDRGSQETQYF. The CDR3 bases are TGCAGCGTCCGGGACAGGGGCAGCCAAGAGACCCAGTACTTC.

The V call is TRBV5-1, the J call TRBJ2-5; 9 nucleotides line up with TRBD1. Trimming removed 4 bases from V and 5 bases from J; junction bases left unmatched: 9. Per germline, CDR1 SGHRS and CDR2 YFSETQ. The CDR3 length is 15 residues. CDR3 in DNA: TGCGCCAGCAGCCGAGCGGGACAGGGTCAGGAGACCCAGTACTTC. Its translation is CASSRAGQGQETQYF.

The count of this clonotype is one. The CDR3 region has the DNA TGTGCCACCGGCCCAGGGCAGGCTTTCTCTGGGGCCAACGTCCTGACTTTC. Its translation is CATGPGQAFSGANVLTF. V is TRBV10-3 and J is TRBJ2-6, with a tentative D call TRBD1 (5 bases). This CDR3 has 17 amino acids. The germline gives CDR1 ENHRY, CDR2 SYGVKD. V shed 10 bases and J shed 0 bases, with 19 bases lying between them.

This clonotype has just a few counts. The CDR3 reads CASSRGLVAYEQYF. In DNA form, the CDR3 reads TGTGCCAGCAGCCGAGGACTTGTTGCCTACGAGCAGTACTTC. The chain recombines TRBV3-1 with TRBJ2-7; the D gene is possibly TRBD2 (5 bases). This CDR3 contains 14 residues. Germline V gene data show CDR1 as LGHDT and CDR2 as YNNKEL (reference sequence). The V end was cut by 4 bases, the J end by 2 bases, with 12 bases between.

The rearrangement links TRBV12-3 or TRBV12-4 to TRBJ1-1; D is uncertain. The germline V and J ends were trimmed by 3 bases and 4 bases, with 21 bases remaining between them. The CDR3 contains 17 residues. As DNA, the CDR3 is TGTGCCAGCAGTTTTGCGGGCAGCGGTTCGCTCAGCACTGAAGCTTTCTTT. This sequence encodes CASSFAGSGSLSTEAFF.

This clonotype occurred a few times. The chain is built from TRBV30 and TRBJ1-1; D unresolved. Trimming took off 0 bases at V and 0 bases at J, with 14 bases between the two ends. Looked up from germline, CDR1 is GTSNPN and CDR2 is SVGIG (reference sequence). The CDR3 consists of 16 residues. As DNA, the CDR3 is TGTGCCTGGAGTGTACCTACGTTGGCGATGAACACTGAAGCTTTCTTT. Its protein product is CAWSVPTLAMNTEAFF.

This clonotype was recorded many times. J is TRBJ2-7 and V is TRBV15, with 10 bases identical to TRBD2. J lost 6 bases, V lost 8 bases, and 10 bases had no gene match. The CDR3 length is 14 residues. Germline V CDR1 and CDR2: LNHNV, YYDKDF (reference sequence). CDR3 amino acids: CATSASGSLREQYF. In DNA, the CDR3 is TGTGCCACCTCTGCTAGCGGGAGCCTCCGCGAGCAGTACTTC.

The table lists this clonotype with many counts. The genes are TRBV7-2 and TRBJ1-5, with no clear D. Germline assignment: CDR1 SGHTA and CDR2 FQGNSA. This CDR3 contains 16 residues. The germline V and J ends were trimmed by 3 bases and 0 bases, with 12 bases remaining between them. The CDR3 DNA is TGTGCCAGCAGCTTGGGTCCCGACGGTAGCAATCAGCCCCAGCATTTT. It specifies CASSLGPDGSNQPQHF.

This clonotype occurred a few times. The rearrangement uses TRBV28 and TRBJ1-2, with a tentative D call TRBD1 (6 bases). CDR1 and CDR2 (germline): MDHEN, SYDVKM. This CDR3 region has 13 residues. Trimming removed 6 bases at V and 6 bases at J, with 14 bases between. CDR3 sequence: CASSSVTGNGYTF. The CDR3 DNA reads TGTGCCAGCAGCTCCGTAACAGGGAATGGCTACACCTTC.

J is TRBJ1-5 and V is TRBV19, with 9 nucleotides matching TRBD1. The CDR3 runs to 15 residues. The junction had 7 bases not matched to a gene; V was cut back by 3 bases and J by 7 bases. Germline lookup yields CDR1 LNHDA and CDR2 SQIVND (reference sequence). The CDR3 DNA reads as TGTGCCAGTAGTATTCTGGGACAGGGCCGCCAGCCCCAGCATTTT. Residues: CASSILGQGRQPQHF. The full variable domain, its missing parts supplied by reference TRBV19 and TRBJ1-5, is DGGITQSPKYLFRKEGQNVTLSCEQNLNHDAMYWYRQDPGQGLRLIYYSQIVNDFQKGDIAEGYSVSREKKESFPLTVTSAQKNPTAFYLCASSILGQGRQPQHFGDGTRLSIL.

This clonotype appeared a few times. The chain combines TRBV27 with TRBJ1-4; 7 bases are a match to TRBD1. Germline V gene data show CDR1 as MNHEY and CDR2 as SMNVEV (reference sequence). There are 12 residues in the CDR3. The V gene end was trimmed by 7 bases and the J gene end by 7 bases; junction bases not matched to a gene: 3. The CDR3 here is CASKGAAEKLFF. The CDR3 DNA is TGTGCCAGCAAGGGGGCTGCTGAAAAACTGTTTTTT.